Listed below are T cell receptor beta chains from one sample, sequenced in a study of regulatory T cells in long-lasting Graves disease. One entry per CDR3 protein results from TCRdb running MiXCR on the multiplex PCR reads. Altogether 500,000 or so distinct CDR3 sequences are present, around 16% being singletons, with the ten largest covering over 9%. These same records also appear under a second study, on T cells in Graves' hyperthyroidism and ophthalmopathy.

Source: peripheral blood mononuclear cells (PBMCs), taken at new diagnosis, from a patient treated with antithyroid drugs. These receptors were obtained from a man aged 40-50 years with Graves disease. Each CDR3 is given with its conserved first and last residue. A D gene is named only where the DNA matches it firmly. Size tells how often a clone was seen (once, few, many) or the class of an expanded clone, and some rows leave it out.

many TRBD1 TRBJ2-7 TRBV3-1 CASSQDRDSPYEQYF TGTGCCAGCAGCCAAGACCGGGACAGTCCCTACGAGCAGTACTTC
. . TRBJ2-1 TRBV15 CATSSQGPWTEQFF TGTGCCACCAGCAGCCAAGGACCGTGGACTGAGCAGTTCTTC
many . TRBJ2-1 TRBV29-1 CSVVNPSSYNEQFF TGCAGCGTCGTTAACCCGAGCTCCTACAATGAGCAGTTCTTC
few TRBD2 TRBJ2-7 TRBV29-1 CSVETSGASYEQYF TGCAGCGTCGAAACTAGCGGGGCCTCCTACGAGCAGTACTTC
. TRBD2 TRBJ2-1 TRBV18 CASSPRLAGAYNEQFF TGTGCCAGCTCACCCCGACTAGCGGGAGCCTACAATGAGCAGTTCTTC
many . TRBJ1-2 TRBV12-5 CASGLLRVEWLYGYTF TGTGCTAGTGGTTTGTTAAGGGTTGAGTGGCTCTATGGCTACACCTTC
medium-sized TRBD1 TRBJ2-7 TRBV28 CASSLSPGQSGEQYF TGTGCCAGCAGTTTATCTCCGGGACAGTCGGGCGAGCAGTACTTC
many . TRBJ1-5 TRBV27 CASSPAGGLGQPQHF TGTGCCAGCAGTCCCGCCGGAGGGTTGGGGCAGCCCCAGCATTTT
many . TRBJ1-4 TRBV20-1 CSAPLAGTKEKLFF TGCAGTGCTCCCCTGGCAGGGACCAAGGAAAAACTGTTTTTT
few . TRBJ1-1 TRBV10-3 CAISESLSTEAFF TGTGCCATCAGTGAGTCCTTGTCGACTGAAGCTTTCTTT
few . TRBJ2-1 TRBV29-1 CSLKGQLYNEQFF TGCAGCTTAAAAGGACAGCTATACAATGAGCAGTTCTTC
. . TRBJ2-5 TRBV5-1 CASSLGALGETQYF TGCGCCAGCAGCTTGGGCGCCCTCGGGGAGACCCAGTACTTC
few TRBD1 TRBJ1-2 TRBV5-1 CASSAGGDGYTF TGCGCCAGCAGCGCAGGGGGCGATGGCTACACCTTC
once TRBD2 TRBJ2-3 TRBV28 CASSRASGRTDTQYF TGTGCCAGCAGTCGGGCTAGCGGGCGCACAGATACGCAGTATTTT
. TRBD1 TRBJ2-1 TRBV20-1 CSAISQGAVGQFF TGCAGTGCTATATCACAGGGGGCGGTAGGGCAGTTCTTC
many . TRBJ1-1 TRBV3-1 CASSYRPGVPNTEAFF TGTGCCAGCAGCTATAGACCAGGGGTCCCGAACACTGAAGCTTTCTTT
. TRBD2 TRBJ2-7 TRBV6-2/TRBV6-3 CASSPLTSALSYEQYF TGTGCCAGCAGTCCCTTGACTAGCGCGCTCTCCTACGAGCAGTACTTC
many TRBD1 TRBJ1-5 TRBV20-1 CSAKGQGRSNQPQHF TGCAGTGCTAAGGGACAGGGGAGAAGCAATCAGCCCCAGCATTTT
few TRBD2 TRBJ2-3 TRBV7-3 CASSLASGGRTDTQYF TGTGCCAGCAGCTTAGCATCGGGCGGGAGAACAGATACGCAGTATTTT
few TRBD2 TRBJ2-1 TRBV24-1 CATSALGLDQFF TGTGCCACCAGTGCCCTGGGACTAGACCAGTTCTTC
many . TRBJ1-1 TRBV27 CASSPGTKNTEAFF TGTGCCAGCAGCCCCGGGACGAAGAACACTGAAGCTTTCTTT
once . TRBJ2-5 TRBV7-7 CASSLVYSQTQYF TGTGCTAGCAGCTTAGTTTACAGCCAGACCCAGTACTTC
many TRBD1 TRBJ2-3 TRBV5-1 CASSPTGQVWYF TGCGCCAGCAGCCCAACGGGACAGGTGTGGTATTTT
. . TRBJ1-5 TRBV29-1 CSVNGLADTDTQHF TGCAGCGTAAACGGACTAGCGGACACAGATACGCAGCATTTT
few . TRBJ2-7 TRBV12-3/TRBV12-4 CASSFGPQETYEQYF TGTGCCAGCAGTTTTGGCCCACAAGAAACCTACGAGCAGTACTTC
many TRBD2 TRBJ2-5 TRBV7-2 CASSDRLSGSGETQYF TGTGCCAGCAGCGACCGACTTAGCGGGAGTGGCGAGACCCAGTACTTC
few TRBD2 TRBJ2-7 TRBV6-2/TRBV6-3 CASTPGTSGIYEQYF TGTGCCAGCACTCCAGGGACTAGCGGGATCTACGAGCAGTACTTC
many TRBD1 TRBJ2-1 TRBV6-1 CASSLGQGVEQFF TGTGCCAGCAGCCTTGGACAGGGGGTTGAGCAGTTCTTC
many TRBD2 TRBJ2-1 TRBV5-1 CASSLIAGGVRNEQFF TGCGCCAGCAGCTTAATAGCGGGAGGCGTGAGAAATGAGCAGTTCTTC
few . TRBJ1-1 TRBV20-1 CSAPPKGPTEDTEAFF TGCAGTGCTCCCCCTAAAGGTCCCACGGAGGACACTGAAGCTTTCTTT
many . TRBJ2-3 TRBV20-1 CSAALTAGDTQYF TGCAGTGCGGCCCTAACCGCCGGAGATACGCAGTATTTT
. TRBD2 TRBJ2-5 TRBV5-1 CASSAGLAGTGTQYF TGCGCCAGCAGCGCGGGACTAGCGGGGACTGGGACCCAGTACTTC
. TRBD2 TRBJ2-6 TRBV20-1 CSARPLAGVSGANVLTF TGCAGTGCTAGACCCCTAGCGGGAGTTAGTGGGGCCAACGTCCTGACTTTC
. . TRBJ1-1 TRBV13 CASSSPRLGGGLTEAFF TGTGCCAGCAGCTCGCCCCGTTTGGGGGGGGGGCTCACTGAAGCTTTCTTT
many . TRBJ2-3 TRBV7-8 CASTPPGLSTDTQYF TGTGCCAGCACCCCCCCAGGGCTTAGCACAGATACGCAGTATTTT
. . TRBJ1-2 TRBV10-3 CAIMGTDANYGYTF TGTGCCATCATGGGGACGGATGCTAACTATGGCTACACCTTC
. TRBD2 TRBJ2-1 TRBV27 CASTTPHSGLAGNYNEQFF TGTGCCAGCACAACTCCACATTCGGGACTAGCGGGGAATTACAATGAGCAGTTCTTC
. TRBD1 TRBJ2-7 TRBV29-1 CSVGPGQSSEQYF TGCAGCGTGGGACCGGGACAGTCTTCCGAGCAGTACTTC
. . TRBJ1-5 TRBV9 CASSEDGRRPQHF TGTGCCAGCAGCGAGGACGGTCGAAGGCCCCAGCATTTT
many TRBD1 TRBJ1-2 TRBV3-1 CASSQRNSGTGGGYTF TGTGCCAGCAGCCAACGGAATAGCGGGACAGGGGGAGGCTACACCTTC
many TRBD1 TRBJ2-3 TRBV28 CASRDSLTDTQYF TGTGCCAGCCGGGACAGCCTCACAGATACGCAGTATTTT
. TRBD1 TRBJ2-2 TRBV7-9 CASSLTGGDTGELFF TGTGCCAGCAGCTTGACAGGGGGCGACACCGGGGAGCTGTTTTTT
many . TRBJ2-3 TRBV30 CAFNPGDADTQYF TGTGCCTTTAACCCGGGAGATGCAGATACGCAGTATTTT
many . TRBJ2-5 TRBV2 CASSETRSRQETQYF TGTGCCAGCAGTGAAACAAGGTCACGCCAAGAGACCCAGTACTTC
many TRBD1 TRBJ2-7 TRBV2 CATDRGLEQYF TGTGCCACGGACAGGGGGCTCGAGCAGTACTTC
few . TRBJ2-3 TRBV7-9 CASKGRRDTQYF TGTGCCAGCAAAGGGAGAAGGGATACGCAGTATTTT
. TRBD2 TRBJ2-5 TRBV5-4 CASSSGVSGRVGETQYF TGTGCCAGCAGCTCGGGGGTCTCCGGGAGGGTTGGTGAGACCCAGTACTTC
many TRBD1 TRBJ1-5 TRBV19 CASSIGGQGSYQPQHF TGTGCCAGTAGTATTGGCGGACAGGGGTCATATCAGCCCCAGCATTTT